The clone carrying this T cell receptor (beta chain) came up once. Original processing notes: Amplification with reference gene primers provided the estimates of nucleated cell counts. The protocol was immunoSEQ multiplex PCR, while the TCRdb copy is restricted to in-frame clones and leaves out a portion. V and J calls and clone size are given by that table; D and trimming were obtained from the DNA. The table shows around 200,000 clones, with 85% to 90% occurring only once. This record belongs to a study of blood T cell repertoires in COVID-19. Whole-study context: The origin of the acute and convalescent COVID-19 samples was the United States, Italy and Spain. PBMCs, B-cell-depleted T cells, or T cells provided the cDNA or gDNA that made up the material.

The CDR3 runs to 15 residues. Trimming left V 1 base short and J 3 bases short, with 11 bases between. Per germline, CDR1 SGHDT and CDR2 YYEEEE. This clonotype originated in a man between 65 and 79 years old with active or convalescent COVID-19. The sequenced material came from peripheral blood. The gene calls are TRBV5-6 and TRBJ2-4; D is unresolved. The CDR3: CASSLLGYSKNIQYF. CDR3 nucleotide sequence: TGTGCCAGCAGCTTGCTAGGTTATAGCAAAAACATTCAGTACTTC.